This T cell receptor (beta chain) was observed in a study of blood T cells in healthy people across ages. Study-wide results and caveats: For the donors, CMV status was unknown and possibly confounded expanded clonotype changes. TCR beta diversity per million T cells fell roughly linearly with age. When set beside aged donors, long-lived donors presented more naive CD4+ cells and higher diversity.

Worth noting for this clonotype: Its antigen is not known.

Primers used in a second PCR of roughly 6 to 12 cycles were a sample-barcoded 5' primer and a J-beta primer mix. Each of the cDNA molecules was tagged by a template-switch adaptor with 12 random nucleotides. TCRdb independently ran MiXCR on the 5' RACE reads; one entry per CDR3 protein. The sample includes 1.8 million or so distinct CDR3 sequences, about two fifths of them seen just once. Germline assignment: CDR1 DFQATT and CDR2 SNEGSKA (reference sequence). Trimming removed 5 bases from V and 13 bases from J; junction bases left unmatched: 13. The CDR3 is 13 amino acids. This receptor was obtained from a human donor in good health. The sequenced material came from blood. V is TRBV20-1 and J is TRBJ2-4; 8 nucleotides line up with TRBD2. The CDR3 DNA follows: TGCAGTGCTCGAGCGGGAGTCGGACGTGGGCAGTACTTC. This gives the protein CSARAGVGRGQYF.